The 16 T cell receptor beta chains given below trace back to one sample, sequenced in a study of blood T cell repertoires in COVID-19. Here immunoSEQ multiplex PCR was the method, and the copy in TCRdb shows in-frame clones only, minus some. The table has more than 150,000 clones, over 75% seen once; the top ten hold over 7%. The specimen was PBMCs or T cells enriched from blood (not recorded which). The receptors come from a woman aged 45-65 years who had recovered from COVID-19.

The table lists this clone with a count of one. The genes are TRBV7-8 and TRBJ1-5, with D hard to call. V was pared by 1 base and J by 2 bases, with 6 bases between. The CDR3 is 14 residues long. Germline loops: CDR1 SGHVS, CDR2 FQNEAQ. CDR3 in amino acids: CASSLVRGNQPQHF. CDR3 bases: TGTGCCAGCAGCTTAGTACGGGGCAATCAGCCCCAGCATTTT.

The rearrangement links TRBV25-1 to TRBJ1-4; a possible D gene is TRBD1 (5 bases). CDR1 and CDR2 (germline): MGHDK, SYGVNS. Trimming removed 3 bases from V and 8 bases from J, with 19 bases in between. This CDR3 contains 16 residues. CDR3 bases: TGTGCCAGCAGTGACCCGACCGGGGGTGGTGGCGAAAAACTGTTTTTT. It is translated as CASSDPTGGGGEKLFF.

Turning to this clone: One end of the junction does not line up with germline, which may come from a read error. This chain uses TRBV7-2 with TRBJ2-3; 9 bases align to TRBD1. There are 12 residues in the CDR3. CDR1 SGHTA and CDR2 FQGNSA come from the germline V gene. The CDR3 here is CASSEPGQGAIF. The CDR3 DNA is TGTGCCAGCAGCGAACCGGGACAGGGCGCCATTTTT.

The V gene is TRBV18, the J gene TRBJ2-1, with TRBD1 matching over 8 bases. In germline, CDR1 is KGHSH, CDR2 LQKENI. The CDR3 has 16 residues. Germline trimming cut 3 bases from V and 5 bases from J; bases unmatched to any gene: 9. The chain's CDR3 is CASSPLRQGRNNEQFF. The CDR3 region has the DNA TGTGCCAGCTCACCCCTCCGACAGGGGCGGAACAATGAGCAGTTCTTC.

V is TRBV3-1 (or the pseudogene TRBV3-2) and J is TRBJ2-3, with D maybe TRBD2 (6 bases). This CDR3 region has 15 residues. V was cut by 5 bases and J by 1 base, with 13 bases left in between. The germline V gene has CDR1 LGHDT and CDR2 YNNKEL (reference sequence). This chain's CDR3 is CASSSRQRGTDTQYF. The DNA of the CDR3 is TGTGCCAGCAGCAGTCGACAGCGGGGCACAGATACGCAGTATTTT.

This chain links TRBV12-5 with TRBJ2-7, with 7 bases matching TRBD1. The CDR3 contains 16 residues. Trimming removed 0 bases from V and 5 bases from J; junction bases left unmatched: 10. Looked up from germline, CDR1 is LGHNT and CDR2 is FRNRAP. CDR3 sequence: CASGLVAKGAQHEQYF. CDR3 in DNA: TGTGCTAGTGGTTTGGTAGCCAAGGGGGCTCAGCACGAGCAGTACTTC.

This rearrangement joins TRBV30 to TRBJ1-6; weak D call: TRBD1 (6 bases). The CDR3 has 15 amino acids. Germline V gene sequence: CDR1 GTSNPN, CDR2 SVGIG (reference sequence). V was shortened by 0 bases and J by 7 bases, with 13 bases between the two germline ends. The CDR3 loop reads CAWSVQGSINSPLHF. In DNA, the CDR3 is TGTGCCTGGAGTGTACAGGGTTCCATAAATTCACCCCTCCACTTT. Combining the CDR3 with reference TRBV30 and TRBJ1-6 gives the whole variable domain SQTIHQWPATLVQPVGSPLSLECTVEGTSNPNLYWYRQAAGRGLQLLFYSVGIGQISSEVPQNLSASRPQDRQFILSSKKLLLSDSGFYLCAWSVQGSINSPLHFGNGTRLTVT.

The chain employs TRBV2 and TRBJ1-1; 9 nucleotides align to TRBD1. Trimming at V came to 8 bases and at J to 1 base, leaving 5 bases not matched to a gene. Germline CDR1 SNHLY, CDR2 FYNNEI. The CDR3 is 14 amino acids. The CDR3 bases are TGTGCCAGCCGAGACAGGGGGGGGAACACTGAAGCTTTCTTT. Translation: CASRDRGGNTEAFF.

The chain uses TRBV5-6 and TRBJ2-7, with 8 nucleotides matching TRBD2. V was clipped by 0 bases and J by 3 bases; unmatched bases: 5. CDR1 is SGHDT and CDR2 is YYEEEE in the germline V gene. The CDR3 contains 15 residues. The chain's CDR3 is CASSLVREDHYEQYF. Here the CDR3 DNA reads TGTGCCAGCAGCTTGGTGCGGGAGGATCACTACGAGCAGTACTTC.

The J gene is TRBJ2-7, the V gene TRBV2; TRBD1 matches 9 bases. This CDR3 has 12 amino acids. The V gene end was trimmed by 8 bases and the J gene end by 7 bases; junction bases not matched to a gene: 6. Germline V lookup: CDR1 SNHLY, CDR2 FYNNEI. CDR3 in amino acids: CASGTGREEQYF. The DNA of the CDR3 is TGTGCCAGCGGGACAGGGAGGGAAGAGCAGTACTTC.

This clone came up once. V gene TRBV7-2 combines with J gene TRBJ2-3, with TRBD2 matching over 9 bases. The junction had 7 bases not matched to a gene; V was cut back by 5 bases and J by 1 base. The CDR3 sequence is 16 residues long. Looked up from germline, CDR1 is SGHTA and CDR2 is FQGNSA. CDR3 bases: TGTGCCAGCAGCCCGGGACTAGCTGGCGGCACAGATACGCAGTATTTT. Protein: CASSPGLAGGTDTQYF.

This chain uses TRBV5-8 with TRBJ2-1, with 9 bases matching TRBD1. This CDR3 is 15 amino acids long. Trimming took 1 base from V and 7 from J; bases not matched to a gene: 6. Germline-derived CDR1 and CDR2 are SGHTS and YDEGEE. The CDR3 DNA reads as TGTGCCAGCAGCTTGTGGGGGACAGGGAATAATGAGCAGTTCTTC. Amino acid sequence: CASSLWGTGNNEQFF.

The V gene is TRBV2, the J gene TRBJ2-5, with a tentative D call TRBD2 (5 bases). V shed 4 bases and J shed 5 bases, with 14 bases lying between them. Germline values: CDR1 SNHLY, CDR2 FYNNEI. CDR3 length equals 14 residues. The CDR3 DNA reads TGTGCCAGCAGTGGGTTCGGGATAAGGGAGACCCAGTACTTC. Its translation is CASSGFGIRETQYF.

In nucleotides, the CDR3 is TGTGCCAGCAGCTCGTACAGGAACTATGGCTACACCTTC. Protein product: CASSSYRNYGYTF. J is TRBJ1-2 and V is TRBV7-2; D might be TRBD1 (5 bases). Germline CDR1 SGHTA, CDR2 FQGNSA. The V gene lost 4 bases and the J gene lost 2 bases, with 8 bases spanning the gap. This CDR3 spans 13 amino acids.

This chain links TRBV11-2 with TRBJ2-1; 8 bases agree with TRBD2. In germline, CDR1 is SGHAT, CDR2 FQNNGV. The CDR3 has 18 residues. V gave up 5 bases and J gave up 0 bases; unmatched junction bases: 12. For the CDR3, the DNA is TGTGCCAGCAGCCGCGGGGGGCTAGCGGAAAGCTCCTACAATGAGCAGTTCTTC. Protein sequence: CASSRGGLAESSYNEQFF. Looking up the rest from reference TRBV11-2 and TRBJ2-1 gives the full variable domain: EAGVAQSPRYKIIEKRQSVAFWCNPISGHATLYWYQQILGQGPKLLIQFQNNGVVDDSQLPKDRFSAERLKGVDSTLKIQPAKLEDSAVYLCASSRGGLAESSYNEQFFGPGTRLTVL.

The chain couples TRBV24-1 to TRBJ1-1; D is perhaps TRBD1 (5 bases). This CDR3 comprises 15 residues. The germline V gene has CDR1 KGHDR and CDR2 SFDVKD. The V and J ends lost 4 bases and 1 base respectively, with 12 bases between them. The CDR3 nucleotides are TGTGCCACCAGTGACACCCGACAGCCGAACACTGAAGCTTTCTTT. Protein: CATSDTRQPNTEAFF.